A selection of T cell receptor beta chains follows, all from one sample in a study of vaccination and CD4 T cells after COVID-19. Their antigens are not known. In TCRdb, the PCR reads were re-called with MiXCR into one record per CDR3 protein. The sample has 5,500 to 7,500 distinct CDR3 sequences; roughly 50% are singletons. The sequenced sample consisted of CD4+ T cells from blood, cultured in vitro. These receptors all stem from a human donor in good health. The CDR3 runs from the conserved cysteine through the conserved F or W. D genes are given only for firm matches. Rows may omit the clone size; those that give it use once, few, many or a size class.

>TRBV6-1|TRBJ2-7|TRBD2|.
TGTGCCAGCGACCTAGTTGGGAGGGGATCAGAGCAGTACTTC
CASDLVGRGSEQYF
>TRBV6-2/TRBV6-3|TRBJ2-3|.|.
TGTGCCAGCTCCCCGGGGGGCACAGATACGCAGTATTTT
CASSPGGTDTQYF
>TRBV7-6|TRBJ2-7|.|.
TGTGCCAGCAGCTTAGCGGCGTCAGGTCCCTACGAGCAGTACTTC
CASSLAASGPYEQYF
>TRBV2|TRBJ1-5|.|.
TGTGCCAGCAGGCGGGGGCTCGGTGAGGGAATCCAGCATTTT
CASRRGLGEGIQHF
>TRBV7-2|TRBJ1-3|.|.
TGTGCCAGCAACGTTGCCCGAGGAAACACCATATATTTT
CASNVARGNTIYF
>TRBV20-1|TRBJ1-5|TRBD1|.
TGCAGTGCTAGTGGACAGGGGAAGGATCAGCCCCAGCATTTT
CSASGQGKDQPQHF
>TRBV7-9|TRBJ1-5|.|.
TGTGCCAGCAGTTCAGGGGAGGACGGGTATAGCAATCAGCCCCAGCATTTT
CASSSGEDGYSNQPQHF
>TRBV27|TRBJ2-4|TRBD2|few
TGTGCCAGCAGTGAAGCGGGACCGACCAAAAACATTCAGTACTTC
CASSEAGPTKNIQYF
>TRBV30|TRBJ1-2|.|.
TGTGCCTGGAGTGTAGGGGGGGCTTGGGGTGGCTACACCTTC
CAWSVGGAWGGYTF
>TRBV11-2|TRBJ2-2|.|.
TGTGCCAGCAGCTTCCTTAGGGGGGGCCGGACCGGGGAGCTGTTTTTT
CASSFLRGGRTGELFF
>TRBV9|TRBJ2-3|.|.
TGTGCCAGCAGCGTAACCTGGGGGAGGACAGATACGCAGTATTTT
CASSVTWGRTDTQYF
>TRBV24-1|TRBJ2-2|TRBD2|.
TGTGCCACCAGTCATCTAGCGGGGGCAGCCAACACCGGGGAGCTGTTTTTT
CATSHLAGAANTGELFF
>TRBV7-2|TRBJ2-7|.|.
TGTGCCAGCAGTCACCGGGACGGCTCCTACGAGCAGTACTTC
CASSHRDGSYEQYF
>TRBV25-1|TRBJ1-3|.|.
TGTGCCAGCAGTGAATCAGCATCAGGTGGAAACACCATATATTTT
CASSESASGGNTIYF
>TRBV15|TRBJ1-3|.|.
TGTGCCACCAGCAGGGACGGAGGCTCTGGAAACACCATATATTTT
CATSRDGGSGNTIYF
>TRBV6-2/TRBV6-3|TRBJ2-7|.|.
TGTGCCAGCAGTCATTGGACGTTCTACGAGCAGTACTTC
CASSHWTFYEQYF
>TRBV19|TRBJ2-7|TRBD2|.
TGTGCCAGTTCGACTAGCGGGATATTAATGGGCGAGCAGTACTTC
CASSTSGILMGEQYF
>TRBV5-4|TRBJ1-1|.|.
TGTGCCAGCACACCGGGCAGGGCGAACACTGAAGCTTTCTTT
CASTPGRANTEAFF
>TRBV5-1|TRBJ1-2|.|few
TGCGCCAGCAGCAAAACCCCCGACGGCTACACCTTC
CASSKTPDGYTF
>TRBV2|TRBJ1-1|.|.
TGTGCCAGCAGCCCATTCACTGAAGCTTTCTTT
CASSPFTEAFF
>TRBV10-3|TRBJ2-3|.|.
TGTGCCATCAGTGAACGGCCCCCCGGGAGCACAGATACGCAGTATTTT
CAISERPPGSTDTQYF
>TRBV28|TRBJ1-6|.|.
TGTGCCAGCAGTTCCCGGGCCAATTCACCCCTCCACTTT
CASSSRANSPLHF
>TRBV15|TRBJ1-5|TRBD1|.
TGTGCCACCAGCGGGACAGGGTCCCGTCAGCCCCAGCATTTT
CATSGTGSRQPQHF
>TRBV19|TRBJ2-5|.|.
TGTGCCAGTACCTCCCGAGGGGGGGCGGCTGAGACCCAGTACTTC
CASTSRGGAAETQYF
>TRBV29-1|TRBJ2-2|.|.
TGCAGCGTTGAGGTCAGTGTGCTGGACACCGGGGAGCTGTTTTTT
CSVEVSVLDTGELFF
>TRBV7-2|TRBJ2-3|.|.
TGTGCCAGCAGCCCGGGTCCTAGCACAGATACGCAGTATTTT
CASSPGPSTDTQYF
>TRBV6-1|TRBJ2-7|TRBD2|.
TGTGCCAGCAGGAGCCCCGGGACTAGCGGGAGGTTGTACGAGCAGTACTTC
CASRSPGTSGRLYEQYF
>TRBV20-1|TRBJ1-1|.|.
TGCAGTGCTAGAAAAGAGTGGGGAATGAACACTGAAGCTTTCTTT
CSARKEWGMNTEAFF
>TRBV6-1|TRBJ1-6|TRBD1|.
TGTGCCAGCACAGGGGGCCTGACACCCCTCCACTTT
CASTGGLTPLHF
>TRBV7-2|TRBJ2-7|.|few
TGTGCCAGCAGCCGGAACAGTGGCAGTGTCTCCGAGCAGTACTTC
CASSRNSGSVSEQYF
>TRBV20-1|TRBJ1-5|.|.
TGCAGTGCTGCCGGGCCGGAGGGGATCAATCAGCCCCAGCATTTT
CSAAGPEGINQPQHF
>TRBV19|TRBJ1-1|.|few
TGTGCCAGTAGTACCCCCGGCAGGAGCACTGAAGCTTTCTTT
CASSTPGRSTEAFF
>TRBV4-2|TRBJ1-5|.|.
TGTGCCAGCAGATCACAGGACAATAGCAATCAGCCCCAGCATTTT
CASRSQDNSNQPQHF
>TRBV7-8|TRBJ2-1|.|.
TGTGCCAGCAGCGAGGGACGTCGGGTAAAAGAGCAGTTCTTC
CASSEGRRVKEQFF
>TRBV27|TRBJ2-6|.|.
TGTGCCTCTGGAGGGTTTAGCTCTGGGGCCAACGTCCTGACTTTC
CASGGFSSGANVLTF
>TRBV6-1|TRBJ1-1|.|.
TGTGCCAGCAAGGGCCACTTGGACACTGAAGCTTTCTTT
CASKGHLDTEAFF